These 29 T cell receptor beta chains originate from one sample sequenced in a study of T cells in women clearing cervical HPV infection. Profiling relied on immunoSEQ multiplex PCR, and the TCRdb table lists in-frame clones only, not all of them. The sample holds over 20,000 clones. The sequenced sample consisted of blood buffy coat. Receptor source: a woman aged 18 to 75 with a cervical HPV16 infection that either progressed to CIN3+ or cleared (not recorded which).

Regarding this clone: The read falls 3 residues short of the CDR3 end, and the missing part is taken from the germline J gene. This rearrangement joins TRBV16 to TRBJ2-1; D is ambiguous. There are 14 residues in the CDR3. Germline V CDR1 and CDR2: KGHSY, FQNENV. Trimming left V 3 bases short and J 0 bases short, with 6 bases between. CDR3 loop: CASSQADSYNEQFF. Partial CDR3 DNA: TGTGCCAGCAGCCAGGCGGACTCCTACAATGAG.

A note on this clone: The CDR3 end falls 3 residues outside the read, so it is completed with the germline J gene. The V and J genes are TRBV20-1 and TRBJ2-5; D is unclear. V was cut by 2 bases and J by 6 bases, with 7 bases left in between. CDR1 and CDR2 (germline): DFQATT, SNEGSKA (reference sequence). CDR3 size: 11 residues. CDR3 DNA (partial): TGCAGTGCTAGATTAGTTCAGACC. Translated, it gives CSARLVQT. The complete CDR3 reads CSARLVQTQYF.

In the case of this clone: The CDR3 extends 3 residues past the end of the read, so its final part is completed from the germline J gene. The gene calls are TRBV7-6 and TRBJ1-1; tentatively, D is TRBD1 (5 bases). Germline V CDR1 and CDR2: SGHVS, FNYEAQ. V was pared by 1 base and J by 1 base, with 10 bases between. The CDR3 runs 15 residues. The part of the CDR3 DNA that was read is TGTGCCAGCAGCTTAGAAACTACAGGGAACACTGAA. It encodes CASSLETTGNTE. The whole CDR3 protein reads CASSLETTGNTEAFF.

Notes on this clone: From the germline J gene comes the end of the CDR3, since the read stops 3 residues before it. Other nucleotide sequences from this sample produce the same CDR3. V and J are TRBV5-6 and TRBJ1-1; 9 bases map to TRBD1. V gave up 3 bases and J gave up 7 bases; unmatched junction bases: 4. Germline values: CDR1 SGHDT, CDR2 YYEEEE. The CDR3 totals 13 residues. CDR3 loop: CASSWTTGGEAFF. The CDR3 bases that were read are TGTGCCAGCAGCTGGACGACAGGGGGTGAA.

As to this clone: The read terminates 3 residues before the CDR3 end, so the remaining end is supplied by the germline J gene. The V and J genes are TRBV7-9 and TRBJ2-2, with TRBD1 as a possible D gene (6 bases). CDR1 SEHNR and CDR2 FQNEAQ come from the germline V gene (reference sequence). CDR3 length: 15 residues. V shed 2 bases and J shed 6 bases, with 13 bases lying between them. The CDR3 here is CASSLISGAAGELFF. Partial CDR3 DNA: TGTGCCAGCAGCTTAATATCAGGGGCCGCCGGGGAG.

Incomplete CDR3 DNA: TGTGCCAGCTCACCACCCTTAAAACAGGATAACTATGGC. This sequence encodes CASSPPLKQDNYG. The entire CDR3 protein is CASSPPLKQDNYGYTF. The genes are TRBV18 and TRBJ1-2; a possible D gene is TRBD1 (5 bases). The read comes to an end 3 residues before the CDR3 does, leaving the germline J gene to fill in the end. V lost 0 bases to trimming and J lost 1 base, with 12 bases between them. Looked up from germline, CDR1 is KGHSH and CDR2 is LQKENI. The CDR3 has 16 amino acids.

Of note for this clone: Read sequence stops 3 residues before the CDR3 end, and the germline J gene provides the missing end. The chain links TRBV19 to TRBJ1-2; D is unclear. The CDR3 contains 10 residues. Germline V gene data show CDR1 as LNHDA and CDR2 as SQIVND (reference sequence). CDR3 region: CASNWLRYTF. The sequenced CDR3 bases are TGTGCCAGTAACTGGTTGCGC.

Comments on this clone: The read ends 3 residues shy of where the CDR3 ends; the end is completed using the germline J gene. The V call is TRBV7-7, the J call TRBJ2-7, with TRBD1 matching 7 bases. Looked up from germline, CDR1 is SSHAT and CDR2 is FNYEAQ (reference sequence). J lost 4 bases, V lost 1 base, and 4 bases had no gene match. There are 14 residues in the CDR3. CDR3 bases read: TGTGCCAGCAGCTTAGGGACAGGACCTTACGAG. Its protein is CASSLGTGPYE. From start to end, the CDR3 is CASSLGTGPYEQYF.

As regards this clone: Read coverage stops 3 residues before the CDR3 terminus; the germline J gene supplies the remainder. This chain links TRBV7-9 with TRBJ1-2, with no clear D. The CDR3 has 13 residues. CDR1 and CDR2 from the germline V gene are SEHNR and FQNEAQ (reference sequence). The CDR3 is CASSFGVGNDYTF. The CDR3 DNA, read in part, is TGTGCCAGCAGCTTCGGTGTGGGCAATGAC. The entire variable domain, with the rest obtained from reference TRBV7-9 and TRBJ1-2, is as follows: DTGVSQNPRHKITKRGQNVTFRCDPISEHNRLYWYRQTLGQGPEFLTYFQNEAQLEKSRLLSDRFSAERPKGSFSTLEIQRTEQGDSAMYLCASSFGVGNDYTFGSGTRLTVV.

Comments on this clone: The read comes to an end 3 residues before the CDR3 does, leaving the germline J gene to fill in the end. This chain uses TRBV6-2 or TRBV6-3 with TRBJ1-2, with unresolved D. CDR1 and CDR2 from the germline V gene are MNHEY and SVGEGT. V lost 2 bases to trimming and J lost 3 bases, with 13 bases between them. This CDR3 has 15 amino acids. The CDR3 is CASSYGTELYYGYTF. Partial CDR3 DNA: TGTGCCAGCAGTTACGGTACAGAGCTTTACTATGGC.

Of note for this clone: The DNA ends 3 residues before the CDR3 does, and the rest of the CDR3 is filled in from the germline J gene. V is TRBV7-6 and J is TRBJ2-3, with D perhaps TRBD1 or TRBD2 (6 bases each). Germline loops: CDR1 SGHVS, CDR2 FNYEAQ. The CDR3 is 17 residues long. Trimming took 5 bases from V and 0 from J, leaving 18 bases between them. CDR3 DNA, as far as it was read: TGTGCCAGCAGCCCCCCCCGGAGGGGGTATAGCACAGATACG. Protein sequence: CASSPPRRGYSTDT. In full, the CDR3 reads CASSPPRRGYSTDTQYF.

On this clone itself: The read falls 3 residues short of the CDR3 end, and the missing part is taken from the germline J gene. This sample includes further DNA sequences coding for the same CDR3. The rearrangement uses TRBV12-3 or TRBV12-4 and TRBJ2-5; tentative D call: TRBD1 (5 bases). V gave up 4 bases and J gave up 4 bases, with 10 bases separating them. CDR3 size: 13 residues. CDR3 DNA, as far as it was read: TGTGCCAGCAGTTCCCAGGGTCCAGAGACC. Protein product: CASSSQGPET. Given in full, the CDR3 is CASSSQGPETQYF.

About this clone: Read coverage stops 3 residues before the CDR3 terminus; the germline J gene supplies the remainder. The chain uses TRBV2 and TRBJ1-6; 8 nucleotides match TRBD1. After removal of 4 bases from V and 7 bases from J, the junction contained 6 bases not matched to a gene. The CDR3 has 15 amino acids. In germline, CDR1 is SNHLY, CDR2 FYNNEI. The CDR3 sequence is CASSARTGKNSPLHF. The CDR3 bases that were read are TGTGCCAGCAGTGCCCGGACAGGGAAGAATTCACCC.

As regards this clone: The CDR3 end is not reached by the read, which stops 3 residues before it; the germline J gene fills it in. The chain uses TRBV19 and TRBJ2-1; TRBD2 matches at 13 bases. The junction had 10 bases not matched to a gene; V was cut back by 4 bases and J by 4 bases. CDR1 LNHDA and CDR2 SQIVND come from the germline V gene (reference sequence). The CDR3 runs to 18 residues. The part of the CDR3 DNA that was read is TGTGCCAGTAGTAAAGGGACTAGCGGGGTAGGAGGGTACAATGAG. Its translation: CASSKGTSGVGGYNE. Given in full, the CDR3 is CASSKGTSGVGGYNEQFF.

To note about this clone: The read terminates 3 residues ahead of where the CDR3 ends, so the germline J gene completes it. J is TRBJ2-3 and V is TRBV7-9, with 9 bases aligning to TRBD2. CDR1 is SEHNR, CDR2 FQNEAQ, per germline (reference sequence). The CDR3 totals 13 residues. Incomplete CDR3 DNA: TGTGCCAGCAGGCGGACTAGCGACGAGACG. Translating gives CASRRTSDET. In full, the CDR3 is CASRRTSDETQYF.

On this clone: The read halts 3 residues ahead of the CDR3 end, with the missing end drawn from the germline J gene. J is TRBJ2-1 and V is TRBV20-1; 14 positions match TRBD2. The germline gives CDR1 DFQATT, CDR2 SNEGSKA (reference sequence). V lost 6 bases to trimming and J lost 4 bases; unmatched junction nucleotides: 8. The CDR3 is made up of 16 amino acids. CDR3 DNA, as far as it was read: TGCAGTGCGGGTTCGGGACTAGCGGGGGTTTACAATGAG. Encoded protein: CSAGSGLAGVYNE. The whole CDR3 is CSAGSGLAGVYNEQFF.

A note on this clone: The read ends 3 residues early relative to the CDR3; the germline J gene fills the gap. The V call is TRBV18, the J call TRBJ1-2, with TRBD1 identical over 7 bases. J gave up 6 bases and V 3 bases, and 4 bases lay outside the gene matches. CDR1 is KGHSH, CDR2 LQKENI, per germline. The CDR3 length is 13 residues. CDR3 bases read: TGTGCCAGCTCACCTTGGGACAGACATGGC. It is translated as CASSPWDRHG. The full CDR3 reads CASSPWDRHGYTF.

As for this clone: The read terminates 3 residues ahead of where the CDR3 ends, so the germline J gene completes it. The chain recombines TRBV19 with TRBJ2-2; 8 bases map to TRBD1. Germline assignment: CDR1 LNHDA and CDR2 SQIVND (reference sequence). The CDR3 is 15 residues long. The sequenced part of the CDR3 DNA is TGTGCCAGTAGTATTCGACAGGGGATTAATGAAAAG. Translating it yields CASSIRQGINEK. In full, the CDR3 reads CASSIRQGINEKLFF.

On this clone: The CDR3 end falls 3 residues outside the read, so it is completed with the germline J gene. V gene TRBV7-7 combines with J gene TRBJ2-1; 12 bases match TRBD2. The germline gives CDR1 SSHAT, CDR2 FNYEAQ (reference sequence). Trimming cost V 10 bases and J 4 bases; bases outside gene matches: 17. This CDR3 contains 18 residues. The sequenced CDR3 bases are TGTGCCAAGGAGGGGGCTAGCGGGGGGGCCGGGAGTTACAATGAG. This gives the protein CAKEGASGGAGSYNE. The whole CDR3 reads CAKEGASGGAGSYNEQFF.

For this clone: The CDR3 end lies 3 residues beyond the end of the read and is filled in from the germline J gene. V and J are TRBV7-2 and TRBJ1-4; 7 positions match TRBD1. This CDR3 is 14 amino acids long. Trimming at V came to 5 bases and at J to 3 bases, leaving 3 bases not matched to a gene. CDR1 and CDR2 (germline): SGHTA, FQGNSA. CDR3 DNA, as far as it was read: TGTGCCAGCAGCCCTGGACAGGCTAATGAAAAA. It encodes CASSPGQANEK. The CDR3 in full is CASSPGQANEKLFF.

On this clone itself: With the read ending 3 residues before the CDR3 end, the germline J gene is used to fill in that end. The gene calls are TRBV19 and TRBJ2-1, with 9 bases lining up with TRBD1. CDR1 and CDR2 from the germline V gene are LNHDA and SQIVND (reference sequence). J lost 5 bases, V lost 6 bases, and 11 bases had no gene match. The CDR3 has 16 amino acids. CDR3 protein: CASSSLGGQGNNEQFF. Incomplete CDR3 DNA: TGTGCCAGTAGCTCCCTGGGGGGACAGGGAAACAATGAG.

Remarks on this clone: The DNA ends 3 residues before the CDR3 does, and the rest of the CDR3 is filled in from the germline J gene. This chain uses TRBV2 with TRBJ2-1; a weak D match, TRBD2 (6 bases). The V end was cut by 7 bases, the J end by 4 bases, with 17 bases between. The CDR3 has 15 residues. CDR1 and CDR2 from the germline V gene are SNHLY and FYNNEI. CDR3 protein: CASKVLWGEYNEQFF. The part of the CDR3 DNA that was read is TGTGCCAGCAAGGTCTTGTGGGGGGAGTACAATGAG. Based on the CDR3 plus reference TRBV2 and TRBJ2-1, the full variable domain is EPEVTQTPSHQVTQMGQEVILRCVPISNHLYFYWYRQILGQKVEFLVSFYNNEISEKSEIFDDQFSVERPDGSNFTLKIRSTKLEDSAMYFCASKVLWGEYNEQFFGPGTRLTVL.

As for this clone: The read ends 3 residues shy of where the CDR3 ends; the end is completed using the germline J gene. The V and J genes are TRBV18 and TRBJ1-4, with a possible D match to TRBD1 (5 bases). In germline, CDR1 is KGHSH, CDR2 LQKENI. This CDR3 comprises 15 residues. V was pared by 0 bases and J by 2 bases, with 7 bases between. The CDR3 reads CASSPPGRTNEKLFF. Partial CDR3 DNA: TGTGCCAGCTCACCACCGGGGCGTACTAATGAAAAA.

Turning to this clone: The CDR3 end lies 3 residues beyond the end of the read and is filled in from the germline J gene. V and J are TRBV18 and TRBJ1-2, with 7 nucleotides matching TRBD1. The CDR3 runs to 13 residues. Germline values: CDR1 KGHSH, CDR2 LQKENI. The CDR3 bases that were read are TGTGCCAGCTCGCTAGACAGGGCGTTCGGC. Amino acids: CASSLDRAFG. The CDR3 in its entirety is CASSLDRAFGYTF.

On this clone itself: The observed sequence ends 3 residues before the CDR3 terminus, with the missing tail filled in from the germline J gene. V and J are TRBV20-1 and TRBJ2-5; TRBD1 matches 8 bases. V lost 5 bases, J lost 5 bases, and 4 bases stayed unmatched. CDR3 size: 12 residues. CDR1 and CDR2 (germline): DFQATT, SNEGSKA (reference sequence). Partial CDR3 DNA: TGCAGTGCTTTGGACAGGGCGGAGACC. Residues: CSALDRAET. The complete CDR3 reads CSALDRAETQYF.

Worth noting for this clone: Read coverage stops 3 residues before the CDR3 terminus; the germline J gene supplies the remainder. This chain uses TRBV12-3 or TRBV12-4 with TRBJ2-5, with TRBD2 identical over 11 bases. This CDR3 has 16 residues. V trimming: 4 bases; J trimming: 5 bases; junction bases outside the gene matches: 9. CDR3 bases read: TGTGCCAGCAGTTCAGAACTAGCGGGGGATTATGAGACC. Its protein is CASSSELAGDYET. The whole CDR3 protein is CASSSELAGDYETQYF.

On this clone: With the read ending 3 residues before the CDR3 end, the germline J gene is used to fill in that end. The chain has TRBV16 and TRBJ2-7; possible D gene TRBD1, 6 bases. The CDR3 length is 16 residues. V shed 0 bases and J shed 3 bases, with 15 bases lying between them. Germline V gene lookup returns CDR1 KGHSY and CDR2 FQNENV. The sequenced part of the CDR3 DNA is TGTGCCAGCAGCCAATCTGGGGGCAGGGTAAACTACGAG. It codes for CASSQSGGRVNYE. The entire CDR3 is CASSQSGGRVNYEQYF.

With regard to this clone: The CDR3 end falls 3 residues outside the read, so it is completed with the germline J gene. This chain joins TRBV4-2 and TRBJ2-1, with D uncertain. Germline CDR1 and CDR2: LGHNA and YNFKEQ. The CDR3 totals 12 residues. V lost 3 bases, J lost 4 bases, and 4 bases lay in between. CDR3 amino acids: CASSHPYNEQFF. The covered CDR3 bases are TGTGCCAGCAGCCACCCATACAATGAG.

To note about this clone: The sequenced fragment ends 3 residues before the CDR3 boundary, so the rest is inferred from the germline J gene. The rearrangement joins TRBV18 to TRBJ1-5; TRBD1 is a possible D gene (5 bases). Germline lookup yields CDR1 KGHSH and CDR2 LQKENI. This CDR3 comprises 15 residues. V dropped 3 bases and J dropped 6 bases, with 15 bases sitting between them. The sequenced CDR3 bases are TGTGCCAGCTCACCGAGGGGCGACTGGAGTCAGCCC. Protein product: CASSPRGDWSQP. The whole CDR3 sequence is CASSPRGDWSQPQHF.